This record concerns one TCR beta chain sequence. Antigen: not known. Of the isolated RNA, all was reverse transcribed, and so the sequenced material was expressed TCRB transcripts. Deep immunoSEQ sequencing covered naive, central memory and regulatory T cell samples. Here immunoSEQ multiplex PCR was the method, and the copy in TCRdb shows in-frame clones only, minus some. Seen here are some 150,000 clones, around 51% observed once, and the top ten hold under 0.45%. This entry belongs to a study of beta chain features in type 1 diabetes. Study-level points and caveats: For Type 1 diabetes patients, all four CD4+ subsets carried TCRB CDR3s that were moderately but significantly shorter. Highly expressing activated T cells could be over-counted with a cDNA template.

Germline V gives CDR1 LNHDA, CDR2 SQIVND (reference sequence). Trimming took 4 bases from V and 8 from J; bases not matched to a gene: 6. The length of the CDR3 is 15 residues. Purity (above 95%) was reached by all sorted populations. The sequence was collected from a young man in good health. Sequenced: Tregs from blood. The chain links TRBV19 to TRBJ2-1; 12 positions match TRBD2. The CDR3 DNA reads as TGTGCCAGTAGTACTCGACTAGCGGGAGCCCATGAGCAGTTCTTC. Amino acid sequence: CASSTRLAGAHEQFF.